The source of this T cell receptor beta chain is a study of siplizumab effects on memory and regulatory T cells. The CDR3 is made up of 13 amino acids. Germline CDR1 and CDR2: SEHNR and FQNEAQ (reference sequence). The V end lost 3 bases, the J end lost 9 bases, and 14 bases lay between the germline ends. Study observations and caveats: Both greater diversity than memory cells and a major contribution to the alloresponse seemed to characterize naive T cells. Researchers could not give a naive or memory phenotype to roughly 80-95% of proliferating CD4+ or CD8+ clones.

Comments on this clone: What it recognizes is unknown.

TCRdb's table, derived via immunoSEQ multiplex PCR, lists solely in-frame clones and lacks some. The top ten clones hold approximately 0.17% of a sample with about 120,000 clones, around 95% of them seen once. The chain carries TRBV7-9 and TRBJ1-1; maybe TRBD1 (5 bases). The receptor's source is a human donor in good health. The source material was non-Treg CD4+ T cells sorted from blood. The CDR3 loop reads CASSLEGLTKAFF. The CDR3 DNA is TGTGCCAGCAGCTTGGAGGGGCTCACAAAAGCTTTCTTT.